Listed below are T cell receptor beta chains from one sample, sequenced in a study of beta chain features in type 1 diabetes. Profiled with immunoSEQ multiplex PCR; TCRdb holds only in-frame clones, not every one. The table has over 300,000 clones, 9.3% seen once. The specimen was central memory CD4+ T cells from blood. The receptors originated from a man younger than 40 with type 1 diabetes. Each CDR3 is given with its conserved first and last residue. A D gene is named only where the DNA matches it firmly. Some rows mark clone size as missing; the rest say once, few, many or name a class of expanded clone.

CDR3nt	CDR3aa	j_gene	d_gene	v_gene	abundance
TGTGCCAGCAGTCCCCGGGCGGGGGCCCAAGAGACCCAGTACTTC	CASSPRAGAQETQYF	TRBJ2-5	NA	TRBV7-2	NA
TGTGCCAGCTCACGCGTCCGGGACAGTGCCCCCTACGAGCAGTACTTC	CASSRVRDSAPYEQYF	TRBJ2-7	TRBD1	TRBV18	NA
TGTGCCAGCAGTGAAGCGGGAAGAGGGGGGACTGAAGCTTTCTTT	CASSEAGRGGTEAFF	TRBJ1-1	NA	TRBV6-1	NA
TGTGCCAGCTGCCTCCTTGAAGGGGGTGGAGAGACCCAGTACTTC	CASCLLEGGGETQYF	TRBJ2-5	NA	TRBV11-2	NA
TGTGCCAGCAGCTTATCCGCGGGGGCTGGGGCCAACGTCCTGACTTTC	CASSLSAGAGANVLTF	TRBJ2-6	TRBD2	TRBV7-2	many
TGCGCCAGCAGCCAAGAAAGAGGCGGGGGGGCCTTTGAGCAGTTCTTC	CASSQERGGGAFEQFF	TRBJ2-1	TRBD2	TRBV4-3	few
TGTGCCAGCGGCGAGACGAAAAAGGATACGCAGTATTTT	CASGETKKDTQYF	TRBJ2-3	NA	TRBV5-4	few
TGTGCCAGCAGCCTAACTAGCGGGGTAGGGGGTGAGCAGTTCTTC	CASSLTSGVGGEQFF	TRBJ2-1	TRBD2	TRBV6-5	NA
TGTGCCAGCAGCGCTCAGAGCTACGAGCAGTACTTC	CASSAQSYEQYF	TRBJ2-7	NA	TRBV14	NA
TGTGCCATCAGCAAAGACAGGGGGCCCGGGGCCAACGTCCTGACTTTC	CAISKDRGPGANVLTF	TRBJ2-6	TRBD1	TRBV10-3	few
TGCGCCAGCAGCCAAGATCCGAAGGATCCCTCTGGAAACACCATATATTTT	CASSQDPKDPSGNTIYF	TRBJ1-3	NA	TRBV4-3	few
TGTGCCAGCAGTTACTCGACGGAAGGTACTGAAGCTTTCTTT	CASSYSTEGTEAFF	TRBJ1-1	NA	TRBV6-5	NA
TGCAGCGTTGTTCTAACCTACGAGCAGTACTTC	CSVVLTYEQYF	TRBJ2-7	NA	TRBV29-1	many
TGTGCCAGCAGCCAACCACAGGGAGAGAATTCACCCCTCCACTTT	CASSQPQGENSPLHF	TRBJ1-6	NA	TRBV6-5	few
TGTGCCAGCAGGGTCCGAAATGAGCCCCAGCATTTT	CASRVRNEPQHF	TRBJ1-5	NA	TRBV2	many
TGTGCCAGCAGCTTAAGTCGGGGACAGGGGATAAATGAGCAGTTCTTC	CASSLSRGQGINEQFF	TRBJ2-1	TRBD1	TRBV5-6	NA
TGCAGTGCCGCGGTGGGGGAGCAGTACTTC	CSAAVGEQYF	TRBJ2-7	NA	TRBV20-1	few
TGTGCCAGCAGCGCCGACACGGGACAGGGGCGCACCGGGGAGCTGTTTTTT	CASSADTGQGRTGELFF	TRBJ2-2	TRBD1	TRBV9	NA
TGCGCCAGCAGCCAACACGGGGCCATCGGCGGTGAAAAACTGTTTTTT	CASSQHGAIGGEKLFF	TRBJ1-4	NA	TRBV4-3	few
TGTGCCAGCACTGGGTCCGCAGGGGGGGACTATGGCTACACCTTC	CASTGSAGGDYGYTF	TRBJ1-2	TRBD1	TRBV2	NA
TGTGCCAGCAGCCAACTACTCCGGGACAGGGTGACTGGCTACACCTTC	CASSQLLRDRVTGYTF	TRBJ1-2	TRBD1	TRBV27	NA
TGTGCCAGCAGCTTAGGTCGCCGACAGGTGAACACTGAAGCTTTCTTT	CASSLGRRQVNTEAFF	TRBJ1-1	NA	TRBV7-9	NA
TGTGCCAGCAGCTTAACCCTAACTAGCGGGGGTAGACTTAATGAGCAGTTCTTC	CASSLTLTSGGRLNEQFF	TRBJ2-1	TRBD2	TRBV7-9	NA
TGTGCCAGTAAAGTCGCGGAACAGAGTGAAGCTTTCTTT	CASKVAEQSEAFF	TRBJ1-1	NA	TRBV19	NA
TGTGCCAGCAGCTTAGGGGCAGGGACTTACACCGGGGAGCTGTTTTTT	CASSLGAGTYTGELFF	TRBJ2-2	NA	TRBV7-8	few
TGCAGCGGCCGGGACATGGGGGCAGATACGCAGTATTTT	CSGRDMGADTQYF	TRBJ2-3	NA	TRBV29-1	few
TGTGCCAGCAGCCCGCGGGACAGGGGGTTCGGTGGGGCCAACGTCCTGACTTTC	CASSPRDRGFGGANVLTF	TRBJ2-6	TRBD1	TRBV9	NA
TGTGCCAGCAGCAAACGGGACAGTAGCTCCTACGAGCAGTACTTC	CASSKRDSSSYEQYF	TRBJ2-7	TRBD1	TRBV9	few
TGTGCCAGCAGCTCGCGGGCGGGGGCCTCCTACGAGCAGTACTTC	CASSSRAGASYEQYF	TRBJ2-7	NA	TRBV7-2	many
TGTGCCACCAGCAGAGAAAGGACAGGGGAGAACACCGGGGAGCTGTTTTTT	CATSRERTGENTGELFF	TRBJ2-2	TRBD1	TRBV15	NA
TGTGCCAGCAGCAAATTGGGGGGAGCCGGGGAGCTGTTTTTT	CASSKLGGAGELFF	TRBJ2-2	NA	TRBV9	NA
TGCGCCAGCAGCCAAGATCTCGGCGGGGTGGAAATTGAGCAGTTCTTC	CASSQDLGGVEIEQFF	TRBJ2-1	NA	TRBV4-3	few
TGTGCCAGCAGTGAAACGGGGAACTATGGCTACACCTTC	CASSETGNYGYTF	TRBJ1-2	NA	TRBV6-4	few
TGTGCCAGCAGCTTGGCTTTTATGGACAGGGACTCCTACGAGCAGTACTTC	CASSLAFMDRDSYEQYF	TRBJ2-7	TRBD1	TRBV7-2	NA
TGTGCCAGCAGCTTAGGGCAGCCTACTAACTATGGCTACACCTTC	CASSLGQPTNYGYTF	TRBJ1-2	NA	TRBV7-2	NA
TGTGCCAGCAGCTCCGGACTAGGAGCCAAAAACATTCAGTACTTC	CASSSGLGAKNIQYF	TRBJ2-4	TRBD2	TRBV5-6	few
TGTGCCAGCAGCTTCGGCCAAGAGACCCAGTACTTC	CASSFGQETQYF	TRBJ2-5	NA	TRBV7-2	NA
TGTGCCAGCAGGACAGGGGTCGAGCAGTACTTC	CASRTGVEQYF	TRBJ2-7	TRBD1	TRBV2	few
TGTGCCAGCAGCTTACGCCCCCCCGGACGCTCTGGGGCCAACGTCCTGACTTTC	CASSLRPPGRSGANVLTF	TRBJ2-6	NA	TRBV7-2	NA
TGTGCCACCAGCAGAAAAGAAGAGACCCAGTACTTC	CATSRKEETQYF	TRBJ2-5	NA	TRBV15	few
TGTGCCAGCAGCAGAACTAGCGGCACAGATACGCAGTATTTT	CASSRTSGTDTQYF	TRBJ2-3	TRBD2	TRBV2	few
TGTGCCAGCAGCTTAGGAGGGACAGCCTCCACTGAAGCTTTCTTT	CASSLGGTASTEAFF	TRBJ1-1	TRBD1	TRBV7-2	few